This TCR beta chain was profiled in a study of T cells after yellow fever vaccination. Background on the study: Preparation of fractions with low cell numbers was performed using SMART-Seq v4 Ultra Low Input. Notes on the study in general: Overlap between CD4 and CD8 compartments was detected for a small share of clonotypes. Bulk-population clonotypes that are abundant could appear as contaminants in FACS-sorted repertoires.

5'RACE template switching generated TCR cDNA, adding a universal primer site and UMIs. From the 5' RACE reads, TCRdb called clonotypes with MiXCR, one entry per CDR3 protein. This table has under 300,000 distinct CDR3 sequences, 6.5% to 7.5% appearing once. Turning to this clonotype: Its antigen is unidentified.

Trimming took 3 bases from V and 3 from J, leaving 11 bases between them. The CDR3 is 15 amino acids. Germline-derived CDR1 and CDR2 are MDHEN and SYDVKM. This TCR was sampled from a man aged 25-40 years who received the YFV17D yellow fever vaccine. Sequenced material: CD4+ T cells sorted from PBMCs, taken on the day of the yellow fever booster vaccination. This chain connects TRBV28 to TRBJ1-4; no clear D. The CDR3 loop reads CASSLSGNPNEKLFF. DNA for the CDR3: TGTGCCAGCAGTTTGTCCGGAAACCCTAATGAAAAACTGTTTTTT.